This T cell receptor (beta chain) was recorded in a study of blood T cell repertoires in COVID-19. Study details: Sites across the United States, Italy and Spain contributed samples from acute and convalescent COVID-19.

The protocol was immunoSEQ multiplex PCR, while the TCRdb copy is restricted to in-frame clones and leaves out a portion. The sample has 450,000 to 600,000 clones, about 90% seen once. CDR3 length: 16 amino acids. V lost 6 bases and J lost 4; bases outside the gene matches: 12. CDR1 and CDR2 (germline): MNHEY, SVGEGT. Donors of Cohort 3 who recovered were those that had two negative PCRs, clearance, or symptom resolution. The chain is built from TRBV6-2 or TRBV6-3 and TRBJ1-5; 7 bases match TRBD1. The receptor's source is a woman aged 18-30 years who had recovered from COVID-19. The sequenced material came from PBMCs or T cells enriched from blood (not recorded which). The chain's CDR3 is CASSPTFRGDNQPQHF. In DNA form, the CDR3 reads TGTGCCAGCAGCCCTACCTTCAGGGGGGATAATCAGCCCCAGCATTTT.